This T cell receptor (beta chain) came from a study of CD8+CD57+ T cells in acquired aplastic anemia. This clonotype was observed many times. The antigen remains unidentified. Notes on the study in general: Patients and controls shared 25 to 30 CD8+ CDR3 sequences, which appeared highly expressed in patients and within their immunodominant clones.

Genomic DNA templated the TCR beta VDJ and CDR3 profiling. TCRdb re-analysed the reads in MiXCR, keeping a single row per CDR3 protein. The table has under 350,000 distinct CDR3 sequences, under 60% seen once; the top ten hold around 1.2%. By flow cytometry, patients selected for sequencing had shown an expansion of CD8+CD57+ cells. Sequencing used sorted CD4+, CD8+, or CD8+CD57+ T cells (not recorded which) from PBMCs. The clonotype comes from a human donor with aplastic anemia.

CDR3 residues: CAISDHKTGKANQPQHF. The CDR3 DNA is TGTGCCATCAGTGACCACAAGACAGGGAAGGCCAATCAGCCCCAGCATTTT. This sequence joins TRBV10-3 and TRBJ1-5, with 7 nucleotides matching TRBD1. The CDR3 has 17 residues. Germline V gene lookup returns CDR1 ENHRY and CDR2 SYGVKD. Trimming cost V 3 bases and J 3 bases; bases outside gene matches: 11.